The 21 T cell receptor beta chains below all came from one sample that was sequenced in a study of identical twins. In TCRdb, the 5' RACE reads were re-called with MiXCR into one record per CDR3 protein. The sample lists about 210,000 distinct CDR3 sequences, roughly a tenth occurring once. Specimen: memory (CD45RO+) T cells sorted from blood. These receptors were collected from a woman aged 18 to 35 in good health.

The chain has TRBV20-1 and TRBJ2-7; possibly TRBD2 for D (6 bases). The germline V gene encodes CDR1 DFQATT and CDR2 SNEGSKA (reference sequence). Trimming took 2 bases from V and 7 from J, leaving 12 bases between them. The CDR3 length is 12 residues. This CDR3 is CSARMLAGEQYF. Written as DNA, the CDR3 is TGCAGTGCTAGAATGTTGGCGGGGGAGCAGTACTTC.

The genes are TRBV4-2 and TRBJ1-1; D is unresolved. Germline lookup yields CDR1 LGHNA and CDR2 YNFKEQ. The CDR3 is made up of 12 amino acids. V lost 3 bases and J 4 bases, leaving 6 bases between the germline ends. CDR3 region: CASSQKSTEAFF. CDR3 DNA sequence: TGTGCCAGCAGCCAGAAGAGCACTGAAGCTTTCTTT.

In this sample, this clonotype turned up a few times. The chain employs TRBV20-1 and TRBJ2-1; 9 bases agree with TRBD2. V was clipped by 5 bases and J by 6 bases; unmatched bases: 5. This CDR3 region has 13 residues. Germline assignment: CDR1 DFQATT and CDR2 SNEGSKA (reference sequence). This chain's CDR3 is CSAGTSFTNEQFF. CDR3 in DNA: TGCAGTGCTGGGACTAGCTTCACCAATGAGCAGTTCTTC.

In this sample, this clonotype turned up many times. V and J are TRBV4-3 and TRBJ1-3; D gene ambiguous. In germline, CDR1 is LGHNA, CDR2 YSLEER. The CDR3 sequence is 15 residues long. V lost 0 bases and J 1 base, leaving 7 bases between the germline ends. The DNA of the CDR3 is TGCGCCAGCAGCCAAGAACGGCTTTCTGGAAACACCATATATTTT. Residues: CASSQERLSGNTIYF.

A few counts support this clonotype. The chain couples TRBV5-6 to TRBJ2-7; 11 nucleotides match TRBD2. Germline V lookup: CDR1 SGHDT, CDR2 YYEEEE. Unmatched junction bases numbered 4, after V lost 4 bases and J lost 4 bases. This CDR3 comprises 14 residues. The CDR3 coding sequence is TGTGCCAGCAGCCCGGGACTAGCGGAATACGAGCAGTACTTC. Translating gives CASSPGLAEYEQYF.

In this sample, this clonotype turned up a few times. The V and J genes are TRBV6-1 and TRBJ2-5; 10 positions match TRBD2. CDR1 is MNHNS, CDR2 SASEGT, per germline. The CDR3 consists of 17 residues. V shed 1 base and J 2 bases; nucleotides not matched to a gene: 7. As DNA, the CDR3 is TGTGCCAGCAGTGAAGGCACTAGCGGGACCCCACAAGAGACCCAGTACTTC. This codes for CASSEGTSGTPQETQYF.

In its sample, this clonotype was seen a few times. V usage is TRBV9 and J usage is TRBJ1-3; D is unresolved. V was clipped by 0 bases and J by 0 bases, with 4 bases between them. Germline values: CDR1 SGDLS, CDR2 YYNGEE. This CDR3 contains 14 residues. In nucleotides, the CDR3 is TGTGCCAGCAGCGTAGCCTACTCTGGAAACACCATATATTTT. Protein product: CASSVAYSGNTIYF. Supplemented by reference TRBV9 and TRBJ1-3, the full variable domain reads DSGVTQTPKHLITATGQRVTLRCSPRSGDLSVYWYQQSLDQGLQFLIQYYNGEERAKGNILERFSAQQFPDLHSELNLSSLELGDSALYFCASSVAYSGNTIYFGEGSWLTVV.

A few counts support this clonotype. The chain combines TRBV29-1 with TRBJ2-5; maybe TRBD1 (6 bases). Trimming shortened V by 6 bases and J by 3 bases, and 14 bases separated the two germline ends. Per germline, CDR1 SQVTM and CDR2 ANQGSEA. The CDR3 runs to 13 residues. In DNA, the CDR3 is TGCAGCGTGTCCAGGGGAACGAAAGAGACCCAGTACTTC. Protein sequence: CSVSRGTKETQYF.

This clonotype occurred a few times. The gene calls are TRBV2 and TRBJ2-5; D gene unclear. CDR1 is SNHLY and CDR2 is FYNNEI in the germline V gene. The CDR3 totals 11 residues. V lost 8 bases to trimming and J lost 2 bases, with 6 bases between them. In nucleotides, the CDR3 is TGTGCCAGCCAATCACAAGAGACCCAGTACTTC. Protein product: CASQSQETQYF.

A few counts support this clonotype. This chain links TRBV18 with TRBJ2-7; TRBD1 matches 9 bases. This CDR3 has 13 residues. V lost 6 bases to trimming and J lost 7 bases; unmatched junction nucleotides: 7. Looked up from germline, CDR1 is KGHSH and CDR2 is LQKENI. CDR3 in amino acids: CASSGDRAGEQYF. The CDR3 DNA reads TGTGCCAGCTCCGGGGACAGGGCTGGAGAGCAGTACTTC.

The chain couples TRBV2 to TRBJ1-1, with D possibly being TRBD1 (6 bases). Germline V gives CDR1 SNHLY, CDR2 FYNNEI. This CDR3 contains 13 residues. V was pared by 4 bases and J by 5 bases, with 11 bases between. CDR3 DNA sequence: TGTGCCAGCAGTGGTGGCAGGGGAACTGAAGCTTTCTTT. Translating gives CASSGGRGTEAFF.

This clonotype came up many times. V and J are TRBV7-8 and TRBJ2-7; 7 positions match TRBD1. V lost 2 bases and J lost 3; bases outside the gene matches: 4. Germline lookup yields CDR1 SGHVS and CDR2 FQNEAQ. This CDR3 has 14 amino acids. The CDR3 reads CASSLSGGRYEQYF. As DNA, the CDR3 is TGTGCCAGCAGCTTATCAGGGGGTCGCTACGAGCAGTACTTC.

This clonotype was recorded many times. V and J are TRBV24-1 and TRBJ2-1; 12 nucleotides match TRBD2. Germline CDR1 is KGHDR and CDR2 is SFDVKD. Trimming cost V 2 bases and J 9 bases; bases outside gene matches: 7. This CDR3 is 16 amino acids long. Here the CDR3 reads CATSDSSTSGSFEQFF. CDR3 nucleotide sequence: TGTGCCACCAGTGATTCCTCGACTAGCGGGAGCTTTGAGCAGTTCTTC.

This chain uses TRBV7-2 with TRBJ2-3; possibly TRBD2 for D (6 bases). Germline CDR1 is SGHTA and CDR2 is FQGNSA. Trimming took 3 bases from V and 7 from J, leaving 8 bases between them. This CDR3 is 12 amino acids long. CDR3 in DNA: TGTGCCAGCAGCTTCGCGGGAAATACGCAGTATTTT. This gives the protein CASSFAGNTQYF.

This clonotype was observed a handful of times. The chain combines TRBV3-1 with TRBJ2-3; D gene ambiguous. V lost 1 base, J lost 1 base, and 6 bases lay in between. The CDR3 is 14 amino acids. Germline CDR1 reads LGHDT; CDR2 reads YNNKEL (reference sequence). CDR3 in DNA: TGTGCCAGCAGCCAAGGCCTTCGCACAGATACGCAGTATTTT. Residues: CASSQGLRTDTQYF.

This rearrangement joins TRBV7-2 to TRBJ2-1; D is unclear. Trimming took off 8 bases at V and 2 bases at J, with 13 bases between the two ends. Germline loops: CDR1 SGHTA, CDR2 FQGNSA. This CDR3 region has 14 residues. CDR3 in DNA: TGTGCCAGCGGGGTCCTTTTAACCTACAATGAGCAGTTCTTC. This sequence encodes CASGVLLTYNEQFF.

The rearrangement links TRBV7-2 to TRBJ2-1, with TRBD2 matching 10 bases. Unmatched junction bases numbered 9, after V lost 4 bases and J lost 9 bases. Germline lookup yields CDR1 SGHTA and CDR2 FQGNSA. The CDR3 runs to 15 residues. Here the CDR3 reads CASSSTTAGGGEQFF. The CDR3 DNA follows: TGTGCCAGCAGCTCAACCACAGCGGGAGGGGGTGAGCAGTTCTTC.

This clonotype has a count of ten or more. V and J are TRBV2 and TRBJ2-5; maybe TRBD2 (6 bases). The CDR3 is made up of 13 amino acids. The germline V and J ends were trimmed by 6 bases and 3 bases, with 11 bases remaining between them. Germline CDR1 SNHLY, CDR2 FYNNEI. The CDR3 DNA is TGTGCCAGCAGGGACGGGGGAGAAGAGACCCAGTACTTC. This sequence encodes CASRDGGEETQYF. The variable domain in full, with the rest retrieved from reference TRBV2 and TRBJ2-5, is EPEVTQTPSHQVTQMGQEVILRCVPISNHLYFYWYRQILGQKVEFLVSFYNNEISEKSEIFDDQFSVERPDGSNFTLKIRSTKLEDSAMYFCASRDGGEETQYFGPGTRLLVL.

The table lists this clonotype with many counts. This chain joins TRBV27 and TRBJ2-1; D call uncertain. V shed 3 bases and J shed 5 bases, with 11 bases lying between them. The CDR3 extends over 14 amino acids. CDR1 is MNHEY, CDR2 SMNVEV, per germline (reference sequence). CDR3 sequence (DNA): TGTGCCAGCAGTTTGTCACTCTTCAACAATGAGCAGTTCTTC. Translated: CASSLSLFNNEQFF.

This clonotype was seen a handful of times. The gene calls are TRBV9 and TRBJ2-3; D remains ambiguous. V was shortened by 2 bases and J by 0 bases, with 7 bases between the two germline ends. The CDR3 totals 14 residues. CDR1 and CDR2 (germline): SGDLS, YYNGEE. The CDR3, as DNA: TGTGCCAGCAGCGTTTACCCCAGCACAGATACGCAGTATTTT. This encodes CASSVYPSTDTQYF.

As for this clonotype: Relative to the germline gene, one junction end is altered; a read error may explain this. The chain carries TRBV6-5 and TRBJ2-2; the match to TRBD2 covers 12 bases. CDR3 length: 16 residues. CDR1 and CDR2 (germline): MNHEY, SVGAGI. The CDR3 here is CASSFLAGGPPGEPFF. In DNA form, the CDR3 reads TGTGCCAGCAGTTTTCTAGCGGGGGGGCCACCCGGGGAGCCGTTTTTT.